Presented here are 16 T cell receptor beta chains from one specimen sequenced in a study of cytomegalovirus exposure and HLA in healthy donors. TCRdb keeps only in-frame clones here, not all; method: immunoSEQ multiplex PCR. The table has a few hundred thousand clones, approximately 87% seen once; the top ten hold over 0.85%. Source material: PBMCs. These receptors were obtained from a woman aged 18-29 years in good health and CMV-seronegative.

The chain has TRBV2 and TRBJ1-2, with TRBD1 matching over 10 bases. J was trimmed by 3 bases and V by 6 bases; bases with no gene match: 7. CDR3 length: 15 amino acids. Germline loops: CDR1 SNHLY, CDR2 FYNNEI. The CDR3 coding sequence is TGTGCCAGCAGACCCGGACAGGGGGTGTACTATGGCTACACCTTC. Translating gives CASRPGQGVYYGYTF. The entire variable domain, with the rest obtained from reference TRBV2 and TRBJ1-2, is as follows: EPEVTQTPSHQVTQMGQEVILRCVPISNHLYFYWYRQILGQKVEFLVSFYNNEISEKSEIFDDQFSVERPDGSNFTLKIRSTKLEDSAMYFCASRPGQGVYYGYTFGSGTRLTVV.

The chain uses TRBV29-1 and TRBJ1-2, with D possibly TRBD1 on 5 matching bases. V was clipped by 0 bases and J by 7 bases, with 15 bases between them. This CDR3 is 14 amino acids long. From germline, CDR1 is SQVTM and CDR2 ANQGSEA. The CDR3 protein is CSVEDMWQGGGYTF. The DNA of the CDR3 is TGCAGCGTTGAAGATATGTGGCAGGGTGGTGGCTACACCTTC.

The CDR3 sequence: CASSSGREETQYF. In DNA form, the CDR3 reads TGTGCCAGCAGTTCGGGCCGGGAGGAGACCCAGTACTTC. V and J are TRBV28 and TRBJ2-5, with D maybe TRBD2 (6 bases). V was shortened by 4 bases and J by 5 bases, with 11 bases between the two germline ends. Germline V gives CDR1 MDHEN, CDR2 SYDVKM. The CDR3 has 13 amino acids.

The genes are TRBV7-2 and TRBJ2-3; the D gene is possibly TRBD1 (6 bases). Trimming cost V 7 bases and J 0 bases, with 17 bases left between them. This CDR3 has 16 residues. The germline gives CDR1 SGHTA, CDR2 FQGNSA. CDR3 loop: CASTFFGGLSTDTQYF. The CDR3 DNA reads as TGTGCCAGCACCTTTTTTGGGGGCCTGAGCACAGATACGCAGTATTTT.

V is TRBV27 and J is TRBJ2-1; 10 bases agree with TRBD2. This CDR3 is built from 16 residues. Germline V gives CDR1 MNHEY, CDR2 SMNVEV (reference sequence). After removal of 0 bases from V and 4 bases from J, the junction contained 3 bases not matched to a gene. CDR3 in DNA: TGTGCCAGCAGTTTATCTACTAGCGGGACATACAATGAGCAGTTCTTC. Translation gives CASSLSTSGTYNEQFF.

The CDR3 loop reads CASSPPGRETQYF. DNA of the CDR3: TGTGCCAGCAGCCCCCCGGGGAGAGAGACCCAGTACTTC. The chain recombines TRBV7-3 with TRBJ2-5, with D perhaps TRBD2 (5 bases). This CDR3 contains 13 residues. Trimming left V 5 bases short and J 4 bases short, with 11 bases between. Germline CDR1 reads SGHTA; CDR2 reads FQGTGA.

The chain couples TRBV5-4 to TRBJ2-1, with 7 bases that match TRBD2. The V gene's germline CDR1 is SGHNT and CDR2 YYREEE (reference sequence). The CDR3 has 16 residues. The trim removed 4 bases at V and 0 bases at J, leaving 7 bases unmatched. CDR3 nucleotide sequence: TGTGCCAGCAGCCCGACTAGCACTAGCTCCTACAATGAGCAGTTCTTC. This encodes CASSPTSTSSYNEQFF.

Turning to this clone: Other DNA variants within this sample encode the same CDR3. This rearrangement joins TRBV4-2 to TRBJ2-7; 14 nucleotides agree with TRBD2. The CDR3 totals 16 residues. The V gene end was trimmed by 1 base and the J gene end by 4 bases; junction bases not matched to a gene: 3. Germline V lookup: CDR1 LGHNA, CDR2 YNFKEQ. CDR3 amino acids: CASSQVGTSGSYEQYF. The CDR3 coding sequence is TGTGCCAGCAGCCAAGTGGGGACTAGCGGGAGTTACGAGCAGTACTTC.

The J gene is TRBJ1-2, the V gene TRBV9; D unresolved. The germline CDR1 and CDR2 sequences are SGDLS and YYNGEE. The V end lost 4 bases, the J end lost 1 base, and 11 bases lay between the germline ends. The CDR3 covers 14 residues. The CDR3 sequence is CASSPLPSNYGYTF. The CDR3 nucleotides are TGTGCCAGCAGCCCCCTACCAAGTAACTATGGCTACACCTTC.

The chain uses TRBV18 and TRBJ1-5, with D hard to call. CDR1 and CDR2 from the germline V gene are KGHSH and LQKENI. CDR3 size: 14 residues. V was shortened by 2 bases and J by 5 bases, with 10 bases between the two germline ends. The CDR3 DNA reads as TGTGCCAGCTCACCAGGAGGGAGGGATCAGCCCCAGCATTTT. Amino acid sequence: CASSPGGRDQPQHF.

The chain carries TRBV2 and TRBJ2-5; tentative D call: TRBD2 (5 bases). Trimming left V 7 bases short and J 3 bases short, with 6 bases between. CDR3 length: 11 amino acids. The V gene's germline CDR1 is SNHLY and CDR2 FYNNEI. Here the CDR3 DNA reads TGTGCCAGCAAGGAGGAAGAGACCCAGTACTTC. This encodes CASKEEETQYF.

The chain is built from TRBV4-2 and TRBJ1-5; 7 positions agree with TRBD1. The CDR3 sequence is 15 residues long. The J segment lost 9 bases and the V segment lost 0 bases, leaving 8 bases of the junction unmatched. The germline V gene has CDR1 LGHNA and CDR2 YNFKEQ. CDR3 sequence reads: CASSQDRPGGRPQHF. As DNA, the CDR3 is TGTGCCAGCAGCCAAGATAGGCCAGGGGGACGGCCCCAGCATTTT.

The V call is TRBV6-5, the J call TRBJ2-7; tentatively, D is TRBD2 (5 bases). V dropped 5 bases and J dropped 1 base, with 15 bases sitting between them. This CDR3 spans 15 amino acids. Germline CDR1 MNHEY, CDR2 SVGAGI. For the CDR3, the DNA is TGTGCCAGCAGTGGGTTGGGGAGAAGGTCCTACGAGCAGTACTTC. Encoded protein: CASSGLGRRSYEQYF.

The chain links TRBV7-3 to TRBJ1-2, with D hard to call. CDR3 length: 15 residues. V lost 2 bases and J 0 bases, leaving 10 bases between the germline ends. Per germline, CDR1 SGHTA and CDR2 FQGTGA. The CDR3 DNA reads TGTGCCAGCAGCTTATCCCCGGGATCTAACTATGGCTACACCTTC. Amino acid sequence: CASSLSPGSNYGYTF.

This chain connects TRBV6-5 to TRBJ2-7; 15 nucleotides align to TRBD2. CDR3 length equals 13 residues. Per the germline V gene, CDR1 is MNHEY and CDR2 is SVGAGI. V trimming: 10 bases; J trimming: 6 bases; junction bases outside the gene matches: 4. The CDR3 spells CATSGLAGGEQYF. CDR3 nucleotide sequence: TGTGCCACCTCGGGACTAGCGGGAGGCGAGCAGTACTTC.

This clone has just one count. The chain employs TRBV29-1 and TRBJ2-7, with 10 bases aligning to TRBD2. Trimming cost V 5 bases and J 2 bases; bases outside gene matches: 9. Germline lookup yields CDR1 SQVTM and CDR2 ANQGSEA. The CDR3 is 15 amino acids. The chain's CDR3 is CSVYSLAGAPYEQYF. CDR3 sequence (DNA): TGCAGCGTTTACAGCCTAGCGGGAGCCCCCTACGAGCAGTACTTC.